This T cell receptor beta chain was retrieved from a study of T-cell memory formation after mild COVID-19 (TCRdb year 2021). Study-level background: TCR sequence clusters from the two donors were found to be largely donor specific. In a couple of donors, T-cell clones that expanded and contracted after mild COVID-19 were tracked by sequencing TCRalpha and TCRbeta repertoires over time. Two young, previously healthy adult volunteers, one female and one male, were included in the cohort. Broader findings and caveats from the paper: Contracting CD4+ clones were located mainly in the CM and EM memory subsets, whereas CD8+ clones were found to be enriched in EMRA. Balanced CD4/CD8 phenotypes were observed for clones contracting from day 15 to 85, whereas a bias towards CD4+ was observed for a second wave of clones expanding from day 15 to 37. The study covered only two mild cases, and larger cohorts including severe cases with pre-infection samples were considered necessary. Whether the second-wave clones peaking on day 37 were SARS-CoV-2 specific was not confirmed. Some responding clones were found in pre-infection memory, which suggests that pre-existing cross-reactive memory T cells took part in the SARS-CoV-2 response.

TCRdb names Illumina NovaSeq 6000 as the instrument used. TCRalpha and TCRbeta cDNA libraries were constructed by 5'RACE with constant-segment primers, with sample barcodes and unique molecular identifiers being introduced. RNA was extracted from every sample with Trizol reagent. The libraries were amplified in two PCR steps, and the second step added a second sample barcode and Illumina TruSeq adapters. The libraries were sequenced on an Illumina NovaSeq using 2 x 150 bp paired-end reads. The authors processed their data as follows. Demultiplexing of reads and collapsing into UMI-guided consensus sequences were performed with migec v1.2.7. Using mixcr v2.1.11, UMI consensuses were aligned to TRA and TRB V and J templates and then assembled into clonotypes. Expanded or contracted clonotypes were those called significant by both edgeR and NoisET, with noise models trained on biological replicates. For edgeR calls, the cutoffs were a false discovery rate-adjusted p below 0.01 and a log2 fold-change threshold of 1. PCA with hierarchical clustering of max-normalized trajectories of the 1000 most abundant clonotypes was used as exploratory dynamics analysis. Separately sequenced CD4+ and CD8+ repertoires were used to assign a CD4 or CD8 phenotype to each responding clone. TCRdb took the public reads, trimmed them with fastp at Q25, ran MiXCR for clone calling and kept in-frame beta chains. Identical CDR3 proteins give one entry, which carries the most common genes and DNA. TCRdb, not the original authors, processed these V and J calls. Counted in this sample were about 470,000 distinct CDR3 sequences; nearly 25% of them appeared once. The ten largest make up under 15% of the sample.

Looking up the germline V gene (reference sequence) yields CDR1 SEHNR and CDR2 FQNEAQ. V loses 0 bases, J loses 5 bases, and the germline ends lie 13 bases apart. The CDR3 measures 15 amino acids from cysteine to phenylalanine. The entry retains the CDR3 DNA only, 45 bases that are in frame from base 1. PBMCs were isolated by Ficoll-Paque density gradient centrifugation. On this clonotype: It has no known antigen specificity. No base quality values were provided; no much bigger clone lies one nucleotide off.

Sequenced: PBMCs or a T cell subset sorted from them (not recorded which). This sequence uses TRBV7-9 and TRBJ2-5; TRBD1 might be the D gene, on 6 matching bases. The receptor was isolated from an adult woman who had mild COVID-19 (a few samples of this study predate the infection). The sample titles of this study are shuffled in the database, so cell type and time point are left out; the donor was told from shared clones. The CDR3 region reads CASSLALGAEETQYF. The sequence in DNA is TGTGCCAGCAGCTTAGCGCTGGGGGCGGAGGAGACCCAGTACTTC.